These 22 T cell receptor beta chains came from one sample sequenced in a study of T cells in Graves' hyperthyroidism and ophthalmopathy. The TCR beta CDR3 regions underwent amplification using RNA transcripts as the source. The HTBI primer set was used in a first-round RT-PCR of the TCR CDR3. In TCRdb, the multiplex PCR reads were re-called with MiXCR into one record per CDR3 protein. The sample records 380,000 or so distinct CDR3 sequences, roughly 14% being singletons. The sequencing input was blood. Source of these receptors: a man aged 25 to 40 with Graves' hyperthyroidism that later progressed to Graves' ophthalmopathy.

This clonotype was detected only a few times. The CDR3 here is CASSYSLAGAANYGYTF. CDR3 sequence (DNA): TGTGCCAGCAGTTACAGCCTTGCAGGGGCTGCTAACTATGGCTACACCTTC. This rearrangement joins TRBV6-1 to TRBJ1-2, with TRBD1 as a possible D gene (6 bases). The CDR3 runs to 17 residues. The V end lost 5 bases, the J end lost 0 bases, and 19 bases lay between the germline ends. Germline lookup yields CDR1 MNHNS and CDR2 SASEGT.

This clonotype was seen a handful of times. The chain combines TRBV5-1 with TRBJ1-5, with 9 positions matching TRBD1. This CDR3 region has 14 residues. J was trimmed by 5 bases and V by 4 bases; bases with no gene match: 4. Germline lookup yields CDR1 SGHRS and CDR2 YFSETQ. CDR3 sequence (DNA): TGCGCCAGCAGCCGTTGGACAGGGGATCAGCCCCAGCATTTT. Translated, it gives CASSRWTGDQPQHF.

This clonotype appeared a few times. The chain employs TRBV20-1 and TRBJ1-6; D unclear. The CDR3 is made up of 19 amino acids. V dropped 0 bases and J dropped 0 bases, with 18 bases sitting between them. The V gene's germline CDR1 is DFQATT and CDR2 SNEGSKA (reference sequence). The CDR3 nucleotides read TGCAGTGCTAGAGATTTCGGGCCTCAGGCGAGCTCCTATAATTCACCCCTCCACTTT. As protein: CSARDFGPQASSYNSPLHF.

The chain links TRBV12-3 or TRBV12-4 to TRBJ1-3; tentatively, D is TRBD1 (5 bases). The CDR3 totals 14 residues. The ends were cut back, 3 bases at V and 2 bases at J, with 8 bases in the middle. The CDR3 is CASSFAGPGNTIYF. Here the CDR3 DNA reads TGTGCCAGCAGTTTTGCGGGGCCTGGAAACACCATATATTTT.

At least ten counts were recorded for this clonotype. This chain uses TRBV7-6 with TRBJ2-5; D possibly matches TRBD1 or TRBD2 (5 bases each). The germline V gene encodes CDR1 SGHVS and CDR2 FNYEAQ. Trimming took off 5 bases at V and 2 bases at J, with 15 bases between the two ends. This CDR3 region has 15 residues. CDR3 sequence: CASSDGTEPQETQYF. CDR3 nucleotide sequence: TGTGCCAGCAGCGACGGGACGGAACCTCAAGAGACCCAGTACTTC.

The rearrangement links TRBV28 to TRBJ1-6; D gene unclear. The CDR3 runs to 14 residues. CDR1 and CDR2 from the germline V gene are MDHEN and SYDVKM. V was pared by 3 bases and J by 4 bases, with 7 bases between. The CDR3 DNA is TGTGCCAGCAGTTTGGAGACTTATAATTCACCCCTCCACTTT. Amino acids: CASSLETYNSPLHF.

The genes are TRBV6-1 and TRBJ2-3, with 8 bases fitting TRBD1. The CDR3 is 14 residues long. CDR1 and CDR2 (germline): MNHNS, SASEGT. Trimming took 6 bases from V and 6 from J; bases not matched to a gene: 8. Here the CDR3 DNA reads TGTGCCAGCAGAGGCTGGACAGGGAAGGATACGCAGTATTTT. This translates into CASRGWTGKDTQYF.

The V gene is TRBV20-1, the J gene TRBJ1-2; D is perhaps TRBD1 (5 bases). Trimming pared 2 bases from V and 4 bases from J, leaving 14 bases between. CDR3 size: 14 residues. Germline lookup yields CDR1 DFQATT and CDR2 SNEGSKA (reference sequence). The CDR3 loop is CSARNPPGSYGYTF. In DNA form, the CDR3 reads TGCAGTGCTAGAAACCCCCCAGGGAGCTATGGCTACACCTTC.

The chain is built from TRBV19 and TRBJ2-1; 9 nucleotides align to TRBD1. Trimming took 5 bases from V and 3 from J; bases not matched to a gene: 8. CDR1 is LNHDA and CDR2 is SQIVND in the germline V gene (reference sequence). This CDR3 spans 16 amino acids. CDR3 coding DNA: TGTGCCAGTAGTTCGAGGACAGGGGCCTACTACAATGAGCAGTTCTTC. Amino acid sequence: CASSSRTGAYYNEQFF.

This clonotype was seen repeatedly, ten times or more. The CDR3 loop is CASSWDRYKNNEQFF. The CDR3 region has the DNA TGTGCCAGCAGCTGGGACCGATATAAGAACAATGAGCAGTTCTTC. The chain links TRBV7-2 to TRBJ2-1; TRBD1 or TRBD2 may be the D gene (5 bases each). From germline, CDR1 is SGHTA and CDR2 FQGNSA. V was clipped by 4 bases and J by 5 bases, with 15 bases between them. The CDR3 runs to 15 residues.

V and J are TRBV30 and TRBJ2-7, with D tentatively TRBD2 (5 bases). The V gene lost 4 bases and the J gene lost 4 bases, with 11 bases spanning the gap. Germline CDR1 and CDR2: GTSNPN and SVGIG (reference sequence). The CDR3 totals 12 residues. Written as DNA, the CDR3 is TGTGCCTGGACAGCGGAAGGGTACGAGCAGTACTTC. Its protein product is CAWTAEGYEQYF.

This clonotype was recorded many times. This chain joins TRBV18 and TRBJ2-5; D unresolved. Germline assignment: CDR1 KGHSH and CDR2 LQKENI. CDR3 length: 13 amino acids. Trimming cost V 1 base and J 5 bases, with 8 bases left between them. Here the CDR3 DNA reads TGTGCCAGCTCACCACAGACCGGGGAGACCCAGTACTTC. It codes for CASSPQTGETQYF.

This clonotype was detected a few times. J is TRBJ2-5 and V is TRBV30; D is ambiguous. V gave up 2 bases and J gave up 0 bases, with 10 bases separating them. This CDR3 spans 14 amino acids. The V gene's germline CDR1 is GTSNPN and CDR2 SVGIG (reference sequence). The CDR3 DNA follows: TGTGCCTGGAGTAGGCGGCAGAACCAAGAGACCCAGTACTTC. Its protein is CAWSRRQNQETQYF. The variable domain in full, with the rest retrieved from reference TRBV30 and TRBJ2-5, is SQTIHQWPATLVQPVGSPLSLECTVEGTSNPNLYWYRQAAGRGLQLLFYSVGIGQISSEVPQNLSASRPQDRQFILSSKKLLLSDSGFYLCAWSRRQNQETQYFGPGTRLLVL.

This clonotype was seen repeatedly, ten times or more. The gene calls are TRBV11-2 and TRBJ1-3; D not resolved. Trimming stripped 1 base from V and 0 bases from J, with 10 bases between. In germline, CDR1 is SGHAT, CDR2 FQNNGV. The CDR3 has 16 amino acids. CDR3 bases: TGTGCCAGCAGCTTAGGGTACGGACTCTCTGGAAACACCATATATTTT. It is translated as CASSLGYGLSGNTIYF.

The chain joins TRBV20-1 to TRBJ2-1; 7 nucleotides line up with TRBD2. The J segment lost 6 bases and the V segment lost 4 bases, leaving 6 bases of the junction unmatched. The CDR3 has 13 amino acids. Germline CDR1 reads DFQATT; CDR2 reads SNEGSKA (reference sequence). The CDR3 DNA follows: TGCAGTGCTACAGGACTAGGGGTCAATGAGCAGTTCTTC. This translates into CSATGLGVNEQFF.

This clonotype was counted ten times or more. The rearrangement links TRBV30 to TRBJ2-1; 11 bases align to TRBD2. Per germline, CDR1 GTSNPN and CDR2 SVGIG (reference sequence). The V and J ends lost 3 bases and 6 bases, in that order; junction bases with no gene match: 10. CDR3 length: 16 amino acids. The CDR3: CAWSVAGGSSVNEQFF. DNA for the CDR3: TGTGCCTGGAGCGTAGCGGGGGGGAGCTCCGTCAATGAGCAGTTCTTC.

In this sample, this clonotype turned up many times. V usage is TRBV2 and J usage is TRBJ1-1; D remains ambiguous. This CDR3 is built from 16 residues. With 6 bases removed from V and 0 bases from J, the gap between germline ends came to 17 bases. Germline-derived CDR1 and CDR2 are SNHLY and FYNNEI. The CDR3 reads CASRGPGRSVNTEAFF. The CDR3 nucleotides read TGTGCCAGCAGAGGGCCGGGGAGATCGGTGAACACTGAAGCTTTCTTT.

This clonotype has at least ten counts. This sequence joins TRBV9 and TRBJ1-5; D unclear. CDR1 is SGDLS, CDR2 YYNGEE, per germline. V was shortened by 4 bases and J by 3 bases, with 14 bases between the two germline ends. CDR3 length: 15 amino acids. The CDR3 loop is CASSPTGSFNQPQHF. The DNA for the CDR3 is TGTGCCAGCAGCCCGACGGGGAGTTTCAATCAGCCCCAGCATTTT.

The V and J genes are TRBV30 and TRBJ1-6; weak D call: TRBD1 (6 bases). The germline V and J ends were trimmed by 1 base and 10 bases, with 11 bases remaining between them. The CDR3 covers 13 residues. Germline V lookup: CDR1 GTSNPN, CDR2 SVGIG (reference sequence). The CDR3 loop reads CAWSDRVQSPLHF. The DNA of the CDR3 is TGTGCCTGGAGTGACAGGGTGCAGTCACCCCTCCACTTT.

The table lists this clonotype with many counts. The chain couples TRBV3-1 to TRBJ1-1, with TRBD1 matching over 7 bases. In germline, CDR1 is LGHDT, CDR2 YNNKEL (reference sequence). The CDR3 is 14 amino acids. The V and J ends lost 5 bases and 1 base, in that order; junction bases with no gene match: 4. CDR3 nucleotide sequence: TGTGCCAGCAGCGGATGGGACAGGAACACTGAAGCTTTCTTT. Translation: CASSGWDRNTEAFF.

This chain uses TRBV6-1 with TRBJ2-2, with 7 bases identical to TRBD2. CDR1 is MNHNS, CDR2 SASEGT, per germline. The ends lost 8 bases at V and 4 bases at J; junction bases unmatched: 4. The CDR3 is 13 residues long. The DNA for the CDR3 is TGTGCCAGCTCCGGGGGGATCACCGGGGAGCTGTTTTTT. Translated: CASSGGITGELFF.

This clonotype was seen many times. The chain joins TRBV11-2 to TRBJ1-1; 9 positions agree with TRBD1. The length of the CDR3 is 12 residues. The junction had 5 bases not matched to a gene; V was cut back by 5 bases and J by 10 bases. The germline gives CDR1 SGHAT, CDR2 FQNNGV. CDR3 sequence: CASSPGTGRAFF. As DNA, the CDR3 is TGTGCCAGCAGCCCAGGGACAGGGAGAGCTTTCTTT.